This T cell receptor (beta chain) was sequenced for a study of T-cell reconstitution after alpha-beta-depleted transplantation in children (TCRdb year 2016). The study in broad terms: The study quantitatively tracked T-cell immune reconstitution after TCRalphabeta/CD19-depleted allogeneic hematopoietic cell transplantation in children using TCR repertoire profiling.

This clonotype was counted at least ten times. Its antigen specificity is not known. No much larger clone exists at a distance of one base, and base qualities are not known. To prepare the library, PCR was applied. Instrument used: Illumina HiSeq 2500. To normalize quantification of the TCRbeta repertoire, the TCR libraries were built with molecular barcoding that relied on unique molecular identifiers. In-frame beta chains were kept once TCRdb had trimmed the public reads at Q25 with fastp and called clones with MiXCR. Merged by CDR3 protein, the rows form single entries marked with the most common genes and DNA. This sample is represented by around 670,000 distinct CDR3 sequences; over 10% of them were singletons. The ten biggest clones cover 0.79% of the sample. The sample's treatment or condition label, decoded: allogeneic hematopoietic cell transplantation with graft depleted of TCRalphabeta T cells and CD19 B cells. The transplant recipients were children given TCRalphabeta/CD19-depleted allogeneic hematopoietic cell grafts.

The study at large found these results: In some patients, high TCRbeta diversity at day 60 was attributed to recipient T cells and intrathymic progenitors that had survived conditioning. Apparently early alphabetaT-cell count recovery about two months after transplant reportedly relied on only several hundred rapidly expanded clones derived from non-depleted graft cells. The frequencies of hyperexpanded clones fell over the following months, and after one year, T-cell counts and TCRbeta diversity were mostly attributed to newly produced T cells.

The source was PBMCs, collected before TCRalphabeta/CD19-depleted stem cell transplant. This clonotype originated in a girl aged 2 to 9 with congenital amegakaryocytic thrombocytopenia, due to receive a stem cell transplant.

Read as DNA, the sequence is TGTGCCAGCAGTTTACCCGGACAGTACAATGAGCAGTTCTTC. Translated, this gives CASSLPGQYNEQFF. The sequence is built from TRBV6-5 and TRBJ2-1, and the D gene may be TRBD1, 6 bases matching. Between the V and J ends, shortened by 4 bases and 4 bases respectively, the junction contains 11 bases. CDR1 MNHEY and CDR2 SVGAGI are derived from the germline V gene. Measured from the cysteine to the phenylalanine, the CDR3 is 14 residues long. Here the CDR3 DNA is all that survives: 42 bases in frame from base 1.